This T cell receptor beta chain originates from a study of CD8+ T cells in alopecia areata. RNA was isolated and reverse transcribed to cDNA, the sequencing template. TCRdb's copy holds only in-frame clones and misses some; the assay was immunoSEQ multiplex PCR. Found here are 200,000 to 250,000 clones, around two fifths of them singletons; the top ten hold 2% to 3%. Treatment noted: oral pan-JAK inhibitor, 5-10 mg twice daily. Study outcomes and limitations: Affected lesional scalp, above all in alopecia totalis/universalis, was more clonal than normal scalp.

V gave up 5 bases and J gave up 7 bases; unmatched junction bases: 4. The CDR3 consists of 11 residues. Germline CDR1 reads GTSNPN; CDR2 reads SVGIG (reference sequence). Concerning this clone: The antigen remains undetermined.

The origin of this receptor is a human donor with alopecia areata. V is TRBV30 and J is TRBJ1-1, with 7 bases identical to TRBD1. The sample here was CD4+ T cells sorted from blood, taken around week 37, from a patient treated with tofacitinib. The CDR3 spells CAWGDRYEAFF. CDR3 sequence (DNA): TGTGCCTGGGGGGACAGATATGAAGCTTTCTTT.